Each of the 4 T cell receptor beta chains below was sequenced from the same sample in a study of cytomegalovirus exposure and HLA in healthy donors. PCR amplification relied on 60 Vbeta primers (plus 13 Jbeta primers). Measured with immunoSEQ multiplex PCR; TCRdb has only the in-frame clones, and not every one. The sample yields fewer than 180,000 clones, 79% seen once. The sequencing sample was made of PBMCs. These receptor sequences come from a man between 45 and 60 years old in good health and CMV-seropositive.

Notes on this clone: A read error may account for a junction end that differs from germline. The same CDR3 can be traced to other DNA sequences in this sample. The chain is built from TRBV6-1 and TRBJ2-7, with 9 positions matching TRBD1. This CDR3 spans 18 amino acids. Per germline, CDR1 MNHNS and CDR2 SASEGT. The CDR3 bases are TGTGCCAGCAGTGAAGCGGGGAACCGGGACAGGGTAGTTTACGAGCAGTACTTT. It translates to CASSEAGNRDRVVYEQYF.

V gene TRBV9 combines with J gene TRBJ2-7, with D perhaps TRBD2 (6 bases). CDR1 is SGDLS and CDR2 is YYNGEE in the germline V gene. Between the trimmed V and J ends, which lost 0 bases and 0 bases, there was a span of 10 bases. The CDR3 consists of 15 residues. The CDR3 coding sequence is TGTGCCAGCAGCGTAGGTGGCGGGAACTCCTACGAGCAGTACTTC. It yields the protein CASSVGGGNSYEQYF. The complete variable domain, with remaining parts taken from reference TRBV9 and TRBJ2-7, reads DSGVTQTPKHLITATGQRVTLRCSPRSGDLSVYWYQQSLDQGLQFLIQYYNGEERAKGNILERFSAQQFPDLHSELNLSSLELGDSALYFCASSVGGGNSYEQYFGPGTRLTVT.

The chain carries TRBV21-1 and TRBJ2-2; the table calls TRBD2, which could not be checked here. TRBV21-1 is annotated as a pseudogene. This CDR3 is built from 17 residues. The CDR3 reads CASSKGVGREDGGELFF. Here the CDR3 DNA reads TGTGCCAGCAGCAAAGGGGTGGGCAGGGAGGATGGCGGGGAGCTGTTTTTT.

This chain connects TRBV5-1 to TRBJ2-5; 12 bases match TRBD2. CDR1 is SGHRS and CDR2 is YFSETQ in the germline V gene. Losses at the gene ends were 0 bases for V and 4 bases for J; bases not matched to a gene: 10. CDR3 length: 18 amino acids. The CDR3 DNA follows: TGCGCCAGCAGCTTGGGTCTAGCGGGAGGGTTAAGCAGAGAGACCCAGTACTTC. Its protein product is CASSLGLAGGLSRETQYF.